The present T cell receptor (beta chain) was sequenced within a study of blood T cell repertoires in COVID-19. Study context: Acute and convalescent COVID-19 samples came from the United States, Italy and Spain. PBMCs, B-cell-depleted T cells, or T cells were the source of the cDNA or gDNA that made up the material.

CDR1 is GTSNPN and CDR2 is SVGIG in the germline V gene (reference sequence). The CDR3 is made up of 15 amino acids. The V and J ends lost 2 bases and 5 bases respectively, with 19 bases between them. The protocol was immunoSEQ multiplex PCR, while the TCRdb copy is restricted to in-frame clones and leaves out a portion. Counted here are 150,000 to 200,000 clones, 70% to 85% occurring once; the ten biggest clones make up around a sixth. Sequencing was done on a sample of PBMCs or T cells enriched from blood (not recorded which). J is TRBJ2-7 and V is TRBV30, with TRBD2 as a possible D gene (6 bases). The sequence was collected from a woman aged 45-65 years who had recovered from COVID-19. CDR3 bases: TGTGCCTGGAGTCCCCAGACTAGAACCAGGCACGAGCAGTACTTC. As protein: CAWSPQTRTRHEQYF.